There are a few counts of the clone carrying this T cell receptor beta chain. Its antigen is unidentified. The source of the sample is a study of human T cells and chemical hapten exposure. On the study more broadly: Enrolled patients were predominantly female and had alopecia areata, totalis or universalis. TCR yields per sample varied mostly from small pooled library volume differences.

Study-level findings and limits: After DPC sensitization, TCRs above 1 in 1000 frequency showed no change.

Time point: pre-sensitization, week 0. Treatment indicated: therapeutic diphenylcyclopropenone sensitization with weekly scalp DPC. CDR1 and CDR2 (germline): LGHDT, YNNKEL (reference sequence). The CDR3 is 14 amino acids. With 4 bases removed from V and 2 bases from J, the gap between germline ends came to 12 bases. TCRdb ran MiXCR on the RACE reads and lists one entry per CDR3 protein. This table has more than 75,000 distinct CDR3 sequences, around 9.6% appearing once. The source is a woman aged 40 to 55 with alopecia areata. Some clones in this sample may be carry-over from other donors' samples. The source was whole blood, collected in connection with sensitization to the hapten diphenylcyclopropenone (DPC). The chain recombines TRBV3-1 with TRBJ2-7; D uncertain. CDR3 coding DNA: TGTGCCAGCAGCCCCCGTGGCCTTACCTACGAGCAGTACTTC. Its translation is CASSPRGLTYEQYF.